This entry lists 9 T cell receptor beta chains sequenced from one sample in a study of cytotoxic CD8 clonotypes in ibrutinib-treated CLL. Produced via immunoSEQ multiplex PCR; TCRdb's table is partial and in-frame only. The sample has a few hundred thousand clones, less than 75% seen once. The input for sequencing was PBMCs, taken after 24 months of ibrutinib treatment. Source of these receptors: a human donor with chronic lymphocytic leukemia.

A single count supports this clone. V and J are TRBV29-1 and TRBJ1-1, with no clear D. Trimming removed 0 bases from V and 7 bases from J, with 9 bases in between. CDR3 length equals 12 residues. CDR1 is SQVTM and CDR2 is ANQGSEA in the germline V gene. The CDR3 sequence: CSVEDPNREAFF. Written as DNA, the CDR3 is TGCAGCGTTGAAGATCCCAATCGTGAAGCTTTCTTT.

This clone was observed once. The rearrangement links TRBV7-2 to TRBJ2-7; TRBD1 aligns across 10 bases. Germline trimming cut 5 bases from V and 5 bases from J; bases unmatched to any gene: 9. Germline CDR1 reads SGHTA; CDR2 reads FQGNSA. The CDR3 is 15 amino acids. The DNA of the CDR3 is TGTGCCAGCAGCCCTCCGACAGGGGGCTTCAACGAGCAGTACTTC. This translates into CASSPPTGGFNEQYF.

This chain links TRBV4-2 with TRBJ2-2; TRBD1 aligns across 7 bases. Germline lookup yields CDR1 LGHNA and CDR2 YNFKEQ. The CDR3 loop spans 17 amino acids. The V and J ends lost 2 bases and 1 base, in that order; junction bases with no gene match: 7. The CDR3 DNA sequence: TGTGCCAGCAGCCAAAGGGGGCCAGGGGAGAACACCGGGGAGCTGTTTTTT. It specifies CASSQRGPGENTGELFF.

The J gene is TRBJ1-5, the V gene TRBV28, with D unresolved. CDR1 is MDHEN, CDR2 SYDVKM, per germline. The CDR3 extends over 12 amino acids. Trimming shortened V by 7 bases and J by 5 bases, and 9 bases separated the two germline ends. This chain's CDR3 is CASTEGYQPQHF. The CDR3 nucleotides are TGTGCCAGCACCGAAGGCTATCAGCCCCAGCATTTT.

The chain is built from TRBV7-9 and TRBJ2-1, with 10 bases identical to TRBD2. The V segment lost 2 bases and the J segment 13 bases; nucleotides outside the gene matches: 11. The CDR3 is made up of 15 amino acids. Germline loops: CDR1 SEHNR, CDR2 FQNEAQ (reference sequence). The CDR3 protein is CASSLRQREGLEQFF. CDR3 bases: TGTGCCAGCAGCTTAAGACAGCGGGAGGGCCTGGAACAGTTCTTC.

The chain uses TRBV7-2 and TRBJ2-7, with a tentative D call TRBD2 (6 bases). With 2 bases removed from V and 4 bases from J, the gap between germline ends came to 12 bases. The CDR3 totals 14 residues. Germline V gene sequence: CDR1 SGHTA, CDR2 FQGNSA. CDR3 nucleotides: TGTGCCAGCAGCTTAATGTGGGCGGGGTACGAGCAGTACTTC. Its translation is CASSLMWAGYEQYF.

The chain couples TRBV19 to TRBJ1-2; 8 bases line up with TRBD1. Per germline, CDR1 LNHDA and CDR2 SQIVND (reference sequence). The CDR3 runs to 18 residues. V shed 5 bases and J 8 bases; nucleotides not matched to a gene: 22. The CDR3 DNA reads as TGTGCCAGTAGTCCCCTTGCGGGCAGGGGGCGCGGCATAGTCGGCTACACCTTC. Its protein is CASSPLAGRGRGIVGYTF.

This clone was seen a single time. The rearrangement joins TRBV7-8 to TRBJ2-1; 13 nucleotides match TRBD2. The CDR3 is 18 amino acids. Trimming removed 5 bases from V and 0 bases from J; junction bases left unmatched: 7. Per the germline V gene, CDR1 is SGHVS and CDR2 is FQNEAQ. This CDR3 reads CASSPKGLAGSSYNEQFF. CDR3 sequence (DNA): TGTGCCAGCAGCCCCAAGGGACTAGCGGGGAGCTCCTACAATGAGCAGTTCTTC.

CDR3 nucleotides: TGTGCCAGCAGTGTGGACGGGAACTATGGCTACACCTTC. Protein product: CASSVDGNYGYTF. V usage is TRBV2 and J usage is TRBJ1-2; D is unclear. V was shortened by 4 bases and J by 2 bases, with 8 bases between the two germline ends. Germline assignment: CDR1 SNHLY and CDR2 FYNNEI. CDR3 size: 13 residues.